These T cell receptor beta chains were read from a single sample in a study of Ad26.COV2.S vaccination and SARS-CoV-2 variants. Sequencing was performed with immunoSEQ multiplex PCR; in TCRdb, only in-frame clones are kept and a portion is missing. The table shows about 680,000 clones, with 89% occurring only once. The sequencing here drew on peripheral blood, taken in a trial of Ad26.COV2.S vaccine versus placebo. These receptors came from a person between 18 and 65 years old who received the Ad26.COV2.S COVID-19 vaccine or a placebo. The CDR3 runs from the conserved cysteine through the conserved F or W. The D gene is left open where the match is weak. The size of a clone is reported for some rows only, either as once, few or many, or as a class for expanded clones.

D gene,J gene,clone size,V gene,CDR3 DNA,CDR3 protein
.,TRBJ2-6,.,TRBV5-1,TGCGCCAGCAGCTTGGAGGGCGGGGCCCGCTCTGGGGCCAACGTCCTGACTTTC,CASSLEGGARSGANVLTF
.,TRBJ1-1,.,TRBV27,TGTGCCAGCAGTTTATGGGAAGGGACTGAAGCTTTCTTT,CASSLWEGTEAFF
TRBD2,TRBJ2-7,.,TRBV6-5,TGTGCCAGCAGTCCCCGGACTAGCCTTACCTACGAGCAGTACTTC,CASSPRTSLTYEQYF
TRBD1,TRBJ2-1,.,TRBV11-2,TGTGCCAGCAGCGCCGTACAGGGGTACAATGAGCAGTTCTTC,CASSAVQGYNEQFF
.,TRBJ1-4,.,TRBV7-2,TGTGCCAGCAGCTTTGGGGGCTCCGGTGAAAAACTGTTTTTT,CASSFGGSGEKLFF
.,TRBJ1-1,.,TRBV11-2,TGTGCCAGCACCCTGGGGGGGGTAGGCACTGAAGCTTTCTTT,CASTLGGVGTEAFF
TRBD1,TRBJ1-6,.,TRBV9,TGTGCCAGCAGCGTAAGGGGGCCACCCCTCCACTTT,CASSVRGPPLHF
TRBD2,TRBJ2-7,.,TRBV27,TGTGCCAGCAGTTCGGGACTAGCGGGACTCTACGAGCAGTACTTC,CASSSGLAGLYEQYF
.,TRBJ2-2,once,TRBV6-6,TGTGCCAGCAGGGCCGGGGAGCTGTTTTTT,CASRAGELFF
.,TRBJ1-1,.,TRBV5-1,TGCGCCAGCAGCGCCGGATCGATGAACACTGAAGCTTTCTTT,CASSAGSMNTEAFF
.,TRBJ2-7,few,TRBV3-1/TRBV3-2,TGTGCCTCGGCGGACCGTCGCGCCTACGAGCAGTACTTC,CASADRRAYEQYF
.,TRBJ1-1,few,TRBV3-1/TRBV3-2,TGTGCCAGCAGCCATTTGAACAGGGAAGCTTTCTTT,CASSHLNREAFF
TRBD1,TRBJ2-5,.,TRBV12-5,TGTGCTAGTGGTGGGACAGCGTCAGGAGAGACCCAGTACTTC,CASGGTASGETQYF
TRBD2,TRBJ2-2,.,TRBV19,TGTGCCAGTAGATCCACCACTAGCGGGAGAGTTGCCGGGGAGCTGTTTTTT,CASRSTTSGRVAGELFF
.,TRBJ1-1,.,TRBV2,TGTGCCAGCAGTGAAGAGGTTGAAGCTTTCTTT,CASSEEVEAFF
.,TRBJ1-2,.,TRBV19,TGTGCCAGTAGTCCCGCGGGCGGAGGGGGCTATGGCTACACCTTC,CASSPAGGGGYGYTF
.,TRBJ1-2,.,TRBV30,TGTGCCTGGAGTGCGGCAGCTCAGACTACCTTTAACTATGGCTACACCTTC,CAWSAAAQTTFNYGYTF
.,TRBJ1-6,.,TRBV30,TGTGCCTGGAGTGTGCTGGGTTCACCCCTCCACTTT,CAWSVLGSPLHF
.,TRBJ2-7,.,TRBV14,TGTGCCAGCAGCCCTCGGGGTGGTAGCTCCTACGAGCAGTACTTC,CASSPRGGSSYEQYF
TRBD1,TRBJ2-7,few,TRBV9,TGTGCCAGCAGCGTAGCACCGGGACAGGCCTACGAGCAGTACTTC,CASSVAPGQAYEQYF
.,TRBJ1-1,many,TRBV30,TGTGCCTGGAGTGTAGGTGGAGGGGCCACTGAAGCTTTCTTT,CAWSVGGGATEAFF
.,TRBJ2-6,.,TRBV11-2,TGTGCCAGCAGCTTGCTGGGGTCTGGGGCCAACGTCCTGACTTTC,CASSLLGSGANVLTF
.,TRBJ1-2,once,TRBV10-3,TGTGCCATCCGCCTCGAAAACTATGGCTACACCTTC,CAIRLENYGYTF
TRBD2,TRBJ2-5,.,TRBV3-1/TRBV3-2,TGTGCCAGCAGCCAAGCGCCTAGCGGGGAGACCCAGTACTTC,CASSQAPSGETQYF
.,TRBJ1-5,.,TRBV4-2,TGTGCCAGCAGCCAAGACTTAGAGGATCAGCCCCAGCATTTT,CASSQDLEDQPQHF
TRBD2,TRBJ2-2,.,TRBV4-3,TGCGCCAGCAGCCAAGAACTAGCGGGGGGCCCTATTGTAGCCGGGGAGCTGTTTTTT,CASSQELAGGPIVAGELFF
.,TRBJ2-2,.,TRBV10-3,TGTGCCATCAGGGGGGTTCTAACCGGGGAGCTGTTTTTT,CAIRGVLTGELFF
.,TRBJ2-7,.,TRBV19,TGTGCCAGTAGTGCCACCCGGGAGTTACCCTACGAGCAGTACTTC,CASSATRELPYEQYF
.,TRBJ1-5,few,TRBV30,TGTGCCTGGAGTCCATCCCCGGGGCCTCAGCCCCAGCATTTT,CAWSPSPGPQPQHF
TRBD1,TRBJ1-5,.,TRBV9,TGTGCCAGCAGCACGGGACAGGGATTCAATCAGCCCCAGCATTTT,CASSTGQGFNQPQHF
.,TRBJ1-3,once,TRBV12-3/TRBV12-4,TGTGCCAGCAGCCAGACGATTGGAAACACCATATATTTT,CASSQTIGNTIYF
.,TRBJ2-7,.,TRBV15,TGTGCCACCAGCGCCGGGCCCTCCTACGAGCAGTACTTC,CATSAGPSYEQYF
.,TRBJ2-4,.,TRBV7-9,TGTGCCAGCAGCTTATGGGCAGGGGCGAGTGGCAAAAACATTCAGTACTTC,CASSLWAGASGKNIQYF
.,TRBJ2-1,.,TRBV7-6,TGTGCCAGCAGCTTAGCGGGTCTCGCAGGGATATTCTTC,CASSLAGLAGIFF
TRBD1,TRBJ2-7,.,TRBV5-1,TGCGCCAGCAGCAGGGGACAGGGGACCTACGAGCAGTACTTC,CASSRGQGTYEQYF
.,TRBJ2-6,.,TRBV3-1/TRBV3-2,TGTGCCAGCAGCCAAGTAGGGCTCTCTGGGGCCAACGTCCTGACTTTC,CASSQVGLSGANVLTF
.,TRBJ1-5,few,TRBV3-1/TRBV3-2,TGTGCCAGCAGCCAAGAGTTAGGGTCACGCCAGCATTTT,CASSQELGSRQHF
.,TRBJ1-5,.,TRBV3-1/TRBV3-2,TGTGCCAGCAGCCGGGGGCACCTTAGCAATCAGCCCCAGCATTTT,CASSRGHLSNQPQHF
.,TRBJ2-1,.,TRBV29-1,TGCAGCGTTGAGGTGATCGGGGCGCAGTTCTTC,CSVEVIGAQFF
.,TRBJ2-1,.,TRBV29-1,TGCAGCGTTGTACAGAGTCTGCTCATGAATGAGCAGTTCTTC,CSVVQSLLMNEQFF